The entry below gives a single TCR beta chain sequence along with its context. Its antigen is unidentified. Germline V gene lookup returns CDR1 MNHEY and CDR2 SVGAGI. The CDR3 sequence is 13 residues long. V was trimmed by 2 bases and J by 7 bases, leaving 6 bases between them. This entry belongs to a study of T cell responses to AZD1222 COVID-19 vaccine. Across the study: Pooled samples include second doses given at about 4 or 12 weeks. Study outcomes and limitations: None of the repertoires were sampled until the peak T cell response had passed. Donor demographics were predominantly white British with a female majority; clonal diversity may be underestimated.

Method: immunoSEQ multiplex PCR; TCRdb's copy keeps in-frame clones and lacks some. The sample lists more than 90,000 clones; 90% were seen once. The V gene is TRBV6-5, the J gene TRBJ1-6, with D possibly being TRBD1 (6 bases). This sequence was found in an adult in good health. The sequences come from peripheral blood, collected on day 0 of AZD1222 vaccination. CDR3 in amino acids: CASSYGTNSPLHF. CDR3 DNA: TGTGCCAGCAGTTACGGGACAAATTCACCCCTCCACTTT.